This T cell receptor beta chain was recorded in a study of blood T cell repertoires in COVID-19. Looking at the study overall: COVID-19 samples from acute and convalescent phases originated in the United States, Italy and Spain.

The germline V gene encodes CDR1 SEHNR and CDR2 FQNEAQ (reference sequence). V shed 4 bases and J 1 base; nucleotides not matched to a gene: 9. The CDR3 length is 17 residues. In the source study's methods: Counts of nucleated cells, estimated from reference gene primer amplification, were obtained. TCRdb's copy holds only in-frame clones and misses some; the assay was immunoSEQ multiplex PCR. V, J and clone size were drawn from that table, and D and trimming were deduced from the DNA. The top ten clones hold 8.5% to 14% of a sample with about 280,000 clones, 89% of them seen once. The chain is built from TRBV7-9 and TRBJ1-1; TRBD1 aligns across 10 bases. The specimen was peripheral blood. This receptor was taken from a woman under 40 with COVID-19, enrolled during active disease. This CDR3 is CASSSKDRGRRNTEAFF. As DNA, the CDR3 is TGTGCCAGCAGCTCCAAAGACAGGGGGCGGAGGAACACTGAAGCTTTCTTT.